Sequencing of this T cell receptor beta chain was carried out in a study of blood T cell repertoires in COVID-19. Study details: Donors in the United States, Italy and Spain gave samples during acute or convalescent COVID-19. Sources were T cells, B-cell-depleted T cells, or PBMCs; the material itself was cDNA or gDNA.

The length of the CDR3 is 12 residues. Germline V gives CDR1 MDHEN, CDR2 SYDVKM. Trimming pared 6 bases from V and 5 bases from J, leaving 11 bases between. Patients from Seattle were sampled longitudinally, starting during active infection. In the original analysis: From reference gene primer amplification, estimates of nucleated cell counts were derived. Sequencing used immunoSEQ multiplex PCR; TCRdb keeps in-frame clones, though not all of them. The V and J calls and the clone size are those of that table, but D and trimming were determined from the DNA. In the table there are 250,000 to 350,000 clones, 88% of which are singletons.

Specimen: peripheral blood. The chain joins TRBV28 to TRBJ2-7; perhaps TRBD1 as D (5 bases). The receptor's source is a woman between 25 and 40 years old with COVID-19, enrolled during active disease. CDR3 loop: CASSLSGNEQYF. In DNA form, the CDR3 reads TGTGCCAGCAGCCTCTCAGGGAACGAGCAGTACTTC. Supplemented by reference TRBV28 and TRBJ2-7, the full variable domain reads DVKVTQSSRYLVKRTGEKVFLECVQDMDHENMFWYRQDPGLGLRLIYFSYDVKMKEKGDIPEGYSVSREKKERFSLILESASTNQTSMYLCASSLSGNEQYFGPGTRLTVT.